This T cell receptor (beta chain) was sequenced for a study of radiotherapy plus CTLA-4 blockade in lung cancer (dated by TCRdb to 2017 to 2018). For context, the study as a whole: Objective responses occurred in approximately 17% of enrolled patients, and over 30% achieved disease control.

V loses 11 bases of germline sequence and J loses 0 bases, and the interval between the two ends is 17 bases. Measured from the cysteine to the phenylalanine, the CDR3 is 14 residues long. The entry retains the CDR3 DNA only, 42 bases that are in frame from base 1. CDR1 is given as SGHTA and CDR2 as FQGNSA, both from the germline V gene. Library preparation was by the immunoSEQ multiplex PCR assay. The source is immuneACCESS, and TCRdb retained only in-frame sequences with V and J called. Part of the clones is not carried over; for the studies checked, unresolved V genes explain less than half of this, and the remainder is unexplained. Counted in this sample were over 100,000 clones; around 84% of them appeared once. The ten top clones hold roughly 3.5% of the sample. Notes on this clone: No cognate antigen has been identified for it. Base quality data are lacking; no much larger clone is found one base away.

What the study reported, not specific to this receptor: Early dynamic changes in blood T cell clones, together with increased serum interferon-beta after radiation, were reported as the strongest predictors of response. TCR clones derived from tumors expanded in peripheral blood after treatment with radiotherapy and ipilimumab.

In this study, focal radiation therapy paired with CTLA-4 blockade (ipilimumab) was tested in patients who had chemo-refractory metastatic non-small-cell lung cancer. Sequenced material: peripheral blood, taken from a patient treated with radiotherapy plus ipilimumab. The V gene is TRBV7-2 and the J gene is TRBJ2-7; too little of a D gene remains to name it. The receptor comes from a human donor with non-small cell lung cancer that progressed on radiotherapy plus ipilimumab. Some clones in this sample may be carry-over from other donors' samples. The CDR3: CASSAQMSSYEQYF. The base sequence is TGTGCCTCGTCGGCCCAGATGAGCTCCTACGAGCAGTACTTC. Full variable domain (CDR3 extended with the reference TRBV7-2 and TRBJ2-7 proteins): GAGVSQSPSNKVTEKGKDVELRCDPISGHTALYWYRQSLGQGLEFLIYFQGNSAPDKSGLPSDRFSAERTGGSVSTLTIQRTQQEDSAVYLCASSAQMSSYEQYFGPGTRLTVT.